Listed here are 20 T cell receptor beta chains from one sample, sequenced in a study of OX40 agonist ivuxolimab in advanced cancers. Produced via immunoSEQ multiplex PCR; TCRdb's table is partial and in-frame only. The sample lists approximately 72,000 clones, around 88% seen once, with under 1% in the top ten. This specimen consisted of CD4+ or CD8+ T cells sorted from blood, obtained in a trial of the OX40 agonist ivuxolimab. The receptor source for this set is an adult with an advanced solid tumor such as melanoma, head and neck, liver or kidney cancer.

The J gene is TRBJ1-2, the V gene TRBV5-4; 10 bases are a match to TRBD1. CDR1 SGHNT and CDR2 YYREEE come from the germline V gene (reference sequence). J was trimmed by 8 bases and V by 5 bases; bases with no gene match: 6. The CDR3 extends over 13 amino acids. The CDR3 loop reads CASRFDRGHGYTF. The CDR3 nucleotides read TGTGCCAGCAGATTCGACAGGGGGCACGGCTACACCTTC.

In the case of this clone: Other DNA sequences within the sample encode an identical CDR3. The rearrangement joins TRBV11-3 to TRBJ2-3; D not resolved. In germline, CDR1 is SGHNT, CDR2 YENEEA. There are 14 residues in the CDR3. Trimming removed 2 bases at V and 6 bases at J, with 12 bases between. CDR3 in DNA: TGTGCCAGCAGCTTAATAGGCAGCCGTGATACGCAGTATTTT. This codes for CASSLIGSRDTQYF.

V is TRBV5-1 and J is TRBJ1-4; D unclear. Germline lookup yields CDR1 SGHRS and CDR2 YFSETQ. Trimming cost V 0 bases and J 0 bases, with 12 bases left between them. This CDR3 region has 17 residues. CDR3 amino acids: CASSLGSLSATNEKLFF. In nucleotides, the CDR3 is TGCGCCAGCAGCTTGGGGTCCCTATCCGCAACTAATGAAAAACTGTTTTTT.

V gene TRBV19 combines with J gene TRBJ1-1; D gene uncertain. The CDR3 totals 13 residues. V lost 6 bases and J 1 base, leaving 9 bases between the germline ends. CDR1 is LNHDA, CDR2 SQIVND, per germline (reference sequence). For the CDR3, the DNA is TGTGCCAGTAGACAGATTCCGAACACTGAAGCTTTCTTT. This sequence encodes CASRQIPNTEAFF.

The genes are TRBV4-2 and TRBJ1-2, with D possibly being TRBD1 (6 bases). V lost 0 bases and J 1 base, leaving 9 bases between the germline ends. Germline CDR1 LGHNA, CDR2 YNFKEQ. The CDR3 is 15 amino acids. This chain's CDR3 is CASSQEQGGNYGYTF. The CDR3 DNA follows: TGTGCCAGCAGCCAAGAACAGGGTGGTAACTATGGCTACACCTTC.

The chain uses TRBV5-8 and TRBJ2-7, with D hard to call. This CDR3 spans 14 amino acids. Trimming stripped 1 base from V and 4 bases from J, with 12 bases between. Germline V gene lookup returns CDR1 SGHTS and CDR2 YDEGEE. The CDR3 reads CASSLMQRTYEQYF. The CDR3 nucleotides are TGTGCCAGCAGCTTGATGCAGCGCACGTACGAGCAGTACTTC.

J is TRBJ1-2 and V is TRBV28, with D unclear. The V and J ends lost 4 bases and 4 bases respectively, with 19 bases between them. Germline-derived CDR1 and CDR2 are MDHEN and SYDVKM. The CDR3 loop spans 16 amino acids. The CDR3 DNA sequence: TGTGCCAGCAGTTCCCCGTCGCAGGTTGAGGGCTATGGCTACACCTTC. It specifies CASSSPSQVEGYGYTF.

CDR3 protein: CASSPGGQNEQFF. As DNA, the CDR3 is TGTGCCAGCAGTCCCGGGGGGCAGAATGAGCAGTTCTTC. The rearrangement links TRBV6-5 to TRBJ2-1, with D maybe TRBD2 (7 bases). The germline V and J ends were trimmed by 5 bases and 7 bases, with 12 bases remaining between them. The germline V gene encodes CDR1 MNHEY and CDR2 SVGAGI. This CDR3 is 13 amino acids long.

The V call is TRBV7-2, the J call TRBJ1-3, with D perhaps TRBD1 (5 bases). This CDR3 is 14 amino acids long. The V end lost 5 bases, the J end lost 1 base, and 9 bases lay between the germline ends. Germline loops: CDR1 SGHTA, CDR2 FQGNSA. The CDR3 reads CASSVAGSGNTIYF. The CDR3 nucleotides are TGTGCCAGCAGCGTCGCAGGGTCTGGAAACACCATATATTTT. Together with reference TRBV7-2 and TRBJ1-3, the CDR3 gives the full variable domain: GAGVSQSPSNKVTEKGKDVELRCDPISGHTALYWYRQSLGQGLEFLIYFQGNSAPDKSGLPSDRFSAERTGGSVSTLTIQRTQQEDSAVYLCASSVAGSGNTIYFGEGSWLTVV.

The chain carries TRBV28 and TRBJ1-2; D perhaps matches TRBD1 (5 bases). Germline CDR1 reads MDHEN; CDR2 reads SYDVKM. Trimming took off 4 bases at V and 4 bases at J, with 10 bases between the two ends. The CDR3 totals 13 residues. CDR3 DNA: TGTGCCAGCAGTTCTCGTGGGGCCTATGGCTACACCTTC. It encodes CASSSRGAYGYTF.

J is TRBJ2-3 and V is TRBV9; TRBD2 agrees at 9 bases. The junction had 10 bases not matched to a gene; V was cut back by 4 bases and J by 7 bases. CDR1 is SGDLS, CDR2 YYNGEE, per germline. The CDR3 loop spans 15 amino acids. CDR3 protein: CASSHRGGALNTQYF. Written as DNA, the CDR3 is TGTGCCAGCAGCCACCGCGGGGGGGCCTTAAATACGCAGTATTTT.

The V and J genes are TRBV30 and TRBJ2-1, with TRBD2 matching 12 bases. CDR1 is GTSNPN, CDR2 SVGIG, per germline (reference sequence). Losses at the gene ends were 3 bases for V and 6 bases for J; bases not matched to a gene: 6. There are 15 residues in the CDR3. DNA of the CDR3: TGTGCCTGGAGGGAAACGGGACTAGCGGGCAATGAGCAGTTCTTC. Translated, it gives CAWRETGLAGNEQFF.

The CDR3 nucleotides read TGCGCCAGCAGCTTGGAGGCGGGCAGAAGCGGCTACACCTTC. Residues: CASSLEAGRSGYTF. The chain joins TRBV5-1 to TRBJ1-2; D remains unclear. Germline CDR1 reads SGHRS; CDR2 reads YFSETQ. The CDR3 consists of 14 residues. V was trimmed by 0 bases and J by 8 bases, leaving 14 bases between them.

The gene calls are TRBV2 and TRBJ2-7, with D possibly matching TRBD2 (6 bases). CDR1 and CDR2 from the germline V gene are SNHLY and FYNNEI. The CDR3 runs to 14 residues. V was shortened by 6 bases and J by 1 base, with 13 bases between the two germline ends. CDR3: CASSAPGTSYEQYF. The CDR3 DNA is TGTGCCAGCAGCGCTCCCGGGACTTCCTACGAGCAGTACTTC.

This clone was observed a handful of times. CDR3 nucleotide sequence: TGCGCCAGTCGAGACGGAGACTCTGGAAACACCATATATTTT. Amino acid sequence: CASRDGDSGNTIYF. J is TRBJ1-3 and V is TRBV5-1; D unresolved. The CDR3 is 14 residues long. The V end was cut by 8 bases, the J end by 0 bases, with 12 bases between. Germline CDR1 is SGHRS and CDR2 is YFSETQ.

This sequence joins TRBV2 and TRBJ2-5, with D unclear. This CDR3 comprises 13 residues. Germline CDR1 and CDR2: SNHLY and FYNNEI. V was clipped by 9 bases and J by 4 bases, with 15 bases between them. The CDR3 DNA is TGTGCCAGTGCACGGCGTCCCGCAGAGACCCAGTACTTC. This translates into CASARRPAETQYF.

This rearrangement joins TRBV28 to TRBJ1-4; D possibly corresponds to TRBD1 (5 bases). CDR1 and CDR2 from the germline V gene are MDHEN and SYDVKM. V lost 4 bases to trimming and J lost 8 bases, with 14 bases between them. There are 14 residues in the CDR3. The CDR3 region has the DNA TGTGCCAGCAGTTCACCCCAAGAGGGGGAAAAACTGTTTTTT. This codes for CASSSPQEGEKLFF.

The genes are TRBV6-6 and TRBJ2-1, with a tentative D call TRBD1 (6 bases). The germline CDR1 and CDR2 sequences are MNHNY and SVGAGI (reference sequence). CDR3 size: 14 residues. V gave up 7 bases and J gave up 7 bases, with 17 bases separating them. This chain's CDR3 is CASIKRGGRNEQFF. The CDR3 nucleotides are TGTGCCAGCATCAAAAGAGGGGGACGGAATGAGCAGTTCTTC.

As DNA, the CDR3 is TGTGCCAGCAGTTACACCGGGAATAGCAATCAGCCCCAGCATTTT. Amino acid sequence: CASSYTGNSNQPQHF. V gene TRBV6-5 combines with J gene TRBJ1-5, with unresolved D. Between the trimmed V and J ends, which lost 2 bases and 0 bases, there was a span of 8 bases. The CDR3 contains 15 residues. Germline CDR1 is MNHEY and CDR2 is SVGAGI.

The gene calls are TRBV12-5 and TRBJ2-7, with D perhaps matching TRBD1 or TRBD2 (6 bases each). Germline CDR1 and CDR2: LGHNT and FRNRAP. Trimming took 7 bases from V and 2 from J, leaving 21 bases between them. CDR3 length: 16 residues. The CDR3 loop reads CASARSGGRTTYEQYF. CDR3 bases: TGTGCTAGTGCCCGGAGTGGGGGGCGCACGACCTACGAGCAGTACTTC.